These 16 T cell receptor beta chains share one sample of origin, sequenced in a study of cytomegalovirus exposure and HLA in healthy donors. The PCR was carried out with 60 Vbeta primers and 13 Jbeta primers. Profiled with immunoSEQ multiplex PCR; TCRdb holds only in-frame clones, not every one. The sample consists of tens of thousands of clones, about 71% of them appearing once. Material: PBMCs. These receptor sequences come from a man in his 60s in good health and CMV-seropositive.

J is TRBJ2-3 and V is TRBV5-5; possibly TRBD1 for D (6 bases). The germline V and J ends were trimmed by 0 bases and 1 base, with 12 bases remaining between them. Germline assignment: CDR1 SGHKS and CDR2 YYEKEE (reference sequence). This CDR3 has 16 amino acids. The CDR3 loop reads CASSLVGALGTDTQYF. CDR3 bases: TGTGCCAGCAGCTTGGTGGGGGCCTTAGGCACAGATACGCAGTATTTT. Filled out from reference TRBV5-5 and TRBJ2-3, the complete variable domain reads DAGVTQSPTHLIKTRGQQVTLRCSPISGHKSVSWYQQVLGQGPQFIFQYYEKEERGRGNFPDRFSARQFPNYSSELNVNALLLGDSALYLCASSLVGALGTDTQYFGPGTRLTVL.

The CDR3 DNA sequence: TGTGCCAGCAGTCCAGTTTACCAAGAGACCCAGTACTTC. It specifies CASSPVYQETQYF. The chain links TRBV27 to TRBJ2-5; D gene ambiguous. Germline V gives CDR1 MNHEY, CDR2 SMNVEV (reference sequence). V lost 5 bases, J lost 0 bases, and 7 bases lay in between. This CDR3 has 13 amino acids.

Turning to this clone: The germline gene is not matched at one end of the junction; a read error may be the cause. This chain links TRBV11-2 with TRBJ1-1; unclear D gene. Per the germline V gene, CDR1 is SGHAT and CDR2 is FQNNGV. The CDR3 is 15 residues long. The CDR3 region is CASTLGRLMNTEAFF. CDR3 coding DNA: TGTGCCAGCACCTTAGGGAGACTCATGAACACTGAAGCTTTCTTT.

This chain uses TRBV5-1 with TRBJ1-1; unclear D gene. The CDR3 spans 13 residues. Trimming removed 4 bases from V and 5 bases from J, with 12 bases in between. CDR1 SGHRS and CDR2 YFSETQ come from the germline V gene. CDR3: CASSPQPGTEAFF. CDR3 bases: TGCGCCAGCAGCCCCCAGCCGGGGACTGAAGCTTTCTTT.

The chain joins TRBV29-1 to TRBJ2-1; D possibly corresponds to TRBD2 (5 bases). V was shortened by 5 bases and J by 2 bases, with 13 bases between the two germline ends. Germline V gives CDR1 SQVTM, CDR2 ANQGSEA. The CDR3 totals 14 residues. CDR3 loop: CSVNNPGAYNEQFF. Here the CDR3 DNA reads TGCAGCGTTAATAACCCCGGGGCCTACAATGAGCAGTTCTTC.

The chain has TRBV25-1 and TRBJ2-3; D not certain. Germline CDR1 MGHDK, CDR2 SYGVNS. The ends were cut back, 6 bases at V and 1 base at J, with 8 bases in the middle. This CDR3 region has 13 residues. CDR3 sequence reads: CASRSIGTDTQYF. The CDR3 nucleotides are TGTGCCAGCAGGAGTATCGGCACAGATACGCAGTATTTT.

The rearrangement uses TRBV5-8 and TRBJ2-7, with a tentative D call TRBD1 (5 bases). CDR3 length: 14 amino acids. Trimming left V 0 bases short and J 3 bases short, with 10 bases between. Germline values: CDR1 SGHTS, CDR2 YDEGEE. The CDR3 loop is CASSLVGPNYEQYF. The CDR3, as DNA: TGTGCCAGCAGCTTGGTGGGGCCCAACTACGAGCAGTACTTC.

This clone was detected only once. This chain connects TRBV27 to TRBJ2-5; the D is unclear. Per germline, CDR1 MNHEY and CDR2 SMNVEV (reference sequence). The CDR3 sequence is 17 residues long. Deletions cut 3 bases from V and 5 bases from J, with 22 bases between. The CDR3 bases are TGTGCCAGCAGTTTTCTCTCGGCTGGGTACGAGGTGGAGACCCAGTACTTC. Translated, it gives CASSFLSAGYEVETQYF.

The genes are TRBV6-5 and TRBJ2-7, with D possibly being TRBD1 (6 bases). Trimming shortened V by 0 bases and J by 6 bases, and 6 bases separated the two germline ends. From germline, CDR1 is MNHEY and CDR2 SVGAGI. There are 12 residues in the CDR3. This CDR3 is CASSYSTGEQYF. CDR3 in DNA: TGTGCCAGCAGTTACTCGACAGGCGAGCAGTACTTC.

The chain employs TRBV11-2 and TRBJ1-3; TRBD1 aligns across 7 bases. V lost 2 bases to trimming and J lost 3 bases; unmatched junction nucleotides: 1. Germline lookup yields CDR1 SGHAT and CDR2 FQNNGV. This CDR3 is 14 amino acids long. CDR3 coding DNA: TGTGCCAGCAGCTTATGGGACAGTGGAAACACCATATATTTT. Its translation is CASSLWDSGNTIYF.

The chain recombines TRBV2 with TRBJ2-5; D remains ambiguous. The end of the DNA fits TRBJ2-7 better, so the J call may be wrong. Germline V gene lookup returns CDR1 SNHLY and CDR2 FYNNEI. CDR3 size: 12 residues. CDR3 bases: TGTGCCAGCAGTGACCAGGACTACGAGCAGTACTTC. Residues: CASSDQDYEQYF.

The CDR3 DNA sequence: TGTGCCAGCACCCCCGACAGGGGAAACACCGGGGAGCTGTTTTTT. Its translation is CASTPDRGNTGELFF. J is TRBJ2-2 and V is TRBV5-6, with 8 bases identical to TRBD1. CDR1 is SGHDT, CDR2 YYEEEE, per germline. V was clipped by 6 bases and J by 2 bases; unmatched bases: 6. This CDR3 spans 15 amino acids.

This clone has only one observation. This chain uses TRBV5-4 with TRBJ2-5, with D maybe TRBD1 (7 bases). This CDR3 contains 15 residues. Looked up from germline, CDR1 is SGHNT and CDR2 is YYREEE (reference sequence). V was shortened by 4 bases and J by 4 bases, with 17 bases between the two germline ends. This chain's CDR3 is CASSPVAQGGETQYF. The DNA of the CDR3 is TGTGCCAGCAGCCCGGTGGCGCAGGGGGGAGAGACCCAGTACTTC.

The CDR3 bases are TGTGCCAGCTCACCACGGGAGGGAATCCTAGGAGAGACCCAGTACTTC. Translated, it gives CASSPREGILGETQYF. This chain links TRBV18 with TRBJ2-5; 7 bases are shared with TRBD2. The CDR3 length is 16 residues. CDR1 is KGHSH and CDR2 is LQKENI in the germline V gene. J lost 4 bases, V lost 1 base, and 9 bases had no gene match.

The gene calls are TRBV13 and TRBJ2-6; tentatively, D is TRBD2 (7 bases). Trimming removed 4 bases from V and 2 bases from J, with 33 bases in between. The CDR3 runs 23 residues. Germline V CDR1 and CDR2: PRHDT, FYEKMQ (reference sequence). The CDR3 sequence: CASSYFTLPRGGGGQAGANVLTF. CDR3 coding DNA: TGTGCCAGCAGCTACTTTACCCTCCCCCGCGGGGGTGGGGGGCAGGCTGGGGCCAACGTCCTGACTTTC.

This chain links TRBV5-4 with TRBJ2-3; TRBD2 agrees at 12 bases. V lost 0 bases, J lost 0 bases, and 8 bases stayed unmatched. Germline CDR1 SGHNT, CDR2 YYREEE (reference sequence). The CDR3 is made up of 19 amino acids. The CDR3 sequence is CASSLAPGGLAGSTDTQYF. As DNA, the CDR3 is TGTGCCAGCAGCTTGGCCCCCGGGGGACTAGCGGGTAGCACAGATACGCAGTATTTT. The full variable domain, with the rest looked up from reference TRBV5-4 and TRBJ2-3, is ETGVTQSPTHLIKTRGQQVTLRCSSQSGHNTVSWYQQALGQGPQFIFQYYREEENGRGNFPPRFSGLQFPNYSSELNVNALELDDSALYLCASSLAPGGLAGSTDTQYFGPGTRLTVL.